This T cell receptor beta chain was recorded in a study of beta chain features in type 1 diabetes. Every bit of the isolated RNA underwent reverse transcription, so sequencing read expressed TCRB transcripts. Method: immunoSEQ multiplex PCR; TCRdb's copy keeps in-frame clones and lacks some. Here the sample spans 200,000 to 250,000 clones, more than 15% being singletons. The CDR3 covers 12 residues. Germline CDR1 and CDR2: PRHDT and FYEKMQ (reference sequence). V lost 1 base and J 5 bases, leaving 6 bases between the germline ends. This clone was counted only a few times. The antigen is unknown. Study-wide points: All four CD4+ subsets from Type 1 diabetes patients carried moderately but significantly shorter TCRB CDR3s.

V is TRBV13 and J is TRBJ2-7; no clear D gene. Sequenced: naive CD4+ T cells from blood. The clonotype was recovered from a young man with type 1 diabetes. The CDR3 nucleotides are TGTGCCAGCAGCTTAGTCACGAACGAGCAGTACTTC. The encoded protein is CASSLVTNEQYF.